This note documents a single TCR beta chain sequence. CDR1 is MNHEY and CDR2 is SMNVEV in the germline V gene (reference sequence). This CDR3 region has 14 residues. V was cut by 6 bases and J by 8 bases, with 16 bases left in between. Per the original data handling: ImmunoSEQ sequences covered only the junction and lacked quality scores; filtering therefore differed. The table came from immunoSEQ multiplex PCR; TCRdb's copy has only in-frame clones and leaves some out. The DNA was the basis for D and trimming; V, J and clone size are from that table. In the table there are about 490,000 clones, about 78% of which are singletons. Caucasian adults residing in Nashville, Tennessee made up all the donors. The unsorted samples took 85 million or so PBMCs to get genomic DNA. The data belong to a study of shared clonotypes between healthy human individuals.

This receptor was identified in a woman in her forties in good health. Some clones in this sample may be carry-over from other donors' samples. Sequencing was performed on PBMCs. The chain has TRBV27 and TRBJ1-4; possible D gene TRBD1, 6 bases. The CDR3 DNA reads as TGTGCCAGCAGCCCGGCCGGACAGAACGAAAAACTGTTTTTT. Translation: CASSPAGQNEKLFF.